Detailed here is one T cell receptor beta chain. The antigen is not known. The protocol was immunoSEQ multiplex PCR, while the TCRdb copy is restricted to in-frame clones and leaves out a portion. The sample contains about 79,000 clones, 83% of which appear only once. The data were obtained in a study of T cell responses to AZD1222 COVID-19 vaccine. Regarding the study as a whole: Among spike-specific TCRs, nearly half reportedly target unmutated variant regions. Repertoire samples came only from after the peak T cell response.

The CDR3 has 16 amino acids. Germline V gene lookup returns CDR1 SGHRS and CDR2 YFSETQ. The J segment lost 1 base and the V segment lost 3 bases, leaving 4 bases of the junction unmatched. The specimen comprised peripheral blood, sampled 28 days after the second AZD1222 dose. This sequence was found in an adult who received the AZD1222 COVID-19 vaccine. The rearrangement joins TRBV5-1 to TRBJ2-3; 11 positions agree with TRBD2. CDR3 loop: CASSSLAGGRTDTQYF. DNA for the CDR3: TGCGCCAGCAGCTCCTTAGCGGGAGGGCGCACAGATACGCAGTATTTT.